One and the same sample provided the 21 T cell receptor beta chains below, sequenced in a study of shared T cell receptors in the human thymus. TCRdb's copy holds only in-frame clones and misses some; the assay was immunoSEQ multiplex PCR. The sample lists 600,000 or so clones, approximately 87% occurring once. The data also belong to a second study, concerning human thymus T cells.

The sequenced material came from thymocytes. The receptors shown here come from a boy less than two years old with a congenital heart defect.

This clone has more than one count but fewer than ten. The chain recombines TRBV25-1 with TRBJ1-4, with 10 bases identical to TRBD1. The J segment lost 8 bases and the V segment lost 9 bases, leaving 9 bases of the junction unmatched. The CDR3 has 14 amino acids. Germline V gene lookup returns CDR1 MGHDK and CDR2 SYGVNS. CDR3 coding DNA: TGTGCCAGTTCCGACAGGGGGCTGGAGGAAAAACTGTTTTTT. Translated, it gives CASSDRGLEEKLFF. The entire variable domain, with the rest obtained from reference TRBV25-1 and TRBJ1-4, is as follows: EADIYQTPRYLVIGTGKKITLECSQTMGHDKMYWYQQDPGMELHLIHYSYGVNSTEKGDLSSESTVSRIRTEHFPLTLESARPSHTSQYLCASSDRGLEEKLFFGSGTQLSVL.

The table lists this clone with a few counts. The gene calls are TRBV5-5 and TRBJ2-3; TRBD1 might be the D (6 bases). The length of the CDR3 is 15 residues. The germline V gene has CDR1 SGHKS and CDR2 YYEKEE (reference sequence). The V end was cut by 2 bases, the J end by 9 bases, with 19 bases between. CDR3 sequence: CASSFSAHREGTQYF. The CDR3 DNA sequence: TGTGCCAGCAGCTTTTCCGCCCACAGGGAAGGCACGCAGTATTTT.

V usage is TRBV5-8 and J usage is TRBJ1-6, with D tentatively TRBD1 (6 bases). Trimming took off 6 bases at V and 10 bases at J, with 23 bases between the two ends. This CDR3 has 16 amino acids. CDR1 is SGHTS, CDR2 YDEGEE, per germline. The CDR3 DNA follows: TGTGCCAGCAAACCCGGATCTGGGGGCGGGAGATCACCCCTCCACTTT. This sequence encodes CASKPGSGGGRSPLHF. Looking up the rest from reference TRBV5-8 and TRBJ1-6 gives the full variable domain: EAGVTQSPTHLIKTRGQQATLRCSPISGHTSVYWYQQALGLGLQFLLWYDEGEERNRGNFPPRFSGRQFPNYSSELNVNALELEDSALYLCASKPGSGGGRSPLHFGNGTRLTVT.

V gene TRBV14 combines with J gene TRBJ2-7; 11 nucleotides match TRBD2. This CDR3 is 21 amino acids long. Trimming removed 2 bases from V and 4 bases from J; junction bases left unmatched: 22. Germline V gene sequence: CDR1 SGHDN, CDR2 FVKESK. The CDR3: CASSQTRKVLAGDLLIYEQYF. The CDR3 DNA sequence: TGTGCCAGCAGCCAAACACGAAAGGTACTAGCGGGAGACCTGCTAATTTACGAGCAGTACTTC. Together with reference TRBV14 and TRBJ2-7, the CDR3 gives the full variable domain: EAGVTQFPSHSVIEKGQTVTLRCDPISGHDNLYWYRRVMGKEIKFLLHFVKESKQDESGMPNNRFLAERTGGTYSTLKVQPAELEDSGVYFCASSQTRKVLAGDLLIYEQYFGPGTRLTVT.

About this clone itself: Other nucleotide sequences from this sample produce the same CDR3. The rearrangement joins TRBV9 to TRBJ2-1; tentative D call: TRBD2 (5 bases). This CDR3 spans 17 amino acids. CDR1 and CDR2 (germline): SGDLS, YYNGEE. Trimming left V 4 bases short and J 0 bases short, with 17 bases between. The CDR3 DNA follows: TGTGCCAGCAGCCCCACTACTAGTGGCCCCTCCTACAATGAGCAGTTCTTC. It codes for CASSPTTSGPSYNEQFF.

This chain connects TRBV27 to TRBJ2-3, with 7 bases aligning to TRBD1. This CDR3 has 16 residues. Germline V CDR1 and CDR2: MNHEY, SMNVEV (reference sequence). V dropped 5 bases and J dropped 2; count of bases not matched to a gene: 10. The CDR3 bases are TGTGCCAGCAGTGGGACAGCTTCCTTAAACACAGATACGCAGTATTTT. Residues: CASSGTASLNTDTQYF.

This clone was observed once. The genes are TRBV7-2 and TRBJ1-1; 7 nucleotides agree with TRBD1. Trimming removed 2 bases from V and 0 bases from J; junction bases left unmatched: 12. This CDR3 contains 18 residues. Germline CDR1 and CDR2: SGHTA and FQGNSA. CDR3 residues: CASSLSGTADSLNTEAFF. CDR3 nucleotide sequence: TGTGCCAGCAGCTTATCTGGGACAGCAGACTCACTGAACACTGAAGCTTTCTTT.

The chain carries TRBV27 and TRBJ2-7; the match to TRBD2 covers 10 bases. Trimming at V came to 5 bases and at J to 5 bases, leaving 9 bases not matched to a gene. The CDR3 sequence is 15 residues long. In germline, CDR1 is MNHEY, CDR2 SMNVEV (reference sequence). The CDR3 DNA is TGTGCCAGCAGTGCATCTAGCGGGAGAGGCGACGAGCAGTACTTC. This sequence encodes CASSASSGRGDEQYF.

The rearrangement uses TRBV18 and TRBJ2-7; 10 nucleotides align to TRBD1. After removal of 2 bases from V and 5 bases from J, the junction contained 9 bases not matched to a gene. CDR1 and CDR2 from the germline V gene are KGHSH and LQKENI. This CDR3 is built from 16 residues. The CDR3 loop reads CASSPIGQGDAHEQYF. For the CDR3, the DNA is TGTGCCAGCTCACCAATAGGACAGGGGGATGCTCACGAGCAGTACTTC. Complete variable domain (other parts from reference TRBV18 and TRBJ2-7): NAGVMQNPRHLVRRRGQEARLRCSPMKGHSHVYWYRQLPEEGLKFMVYLQKENIIDESGMPKERFSAEFPKEGPSILRIQQVVRGDSAAYFCASSPIGQGDAHEQYFGPGTRLTVT.

This chain joins TRBV4-1 and TRBJ2-7, with TRBD1 matching over 10 bases. The CDR3 runs 16 residues. V trimming: 4 bases; J trimming: 3 bases; junction bases outside the gene matches: 9. Germline V gives CDR1 MGHRA, CDR2 YSYEKL. The CDR3 reads CASSPTRTGGIYEQYF. The CDR3 DNA follows: TGCGCCAGCAGCCCAACTAGGACAGGGGGTATCTACGAGCAGTACTTC.

This clone was found once. The chain employs TRBV2 and TRBJ1-5; 7 bases match TRBD1. Germline assignment: CDR1 SNHLY and CDR2 FYNNEI. V shed 1 base and J 4 bases; nucleotides not matched to a gene: 4. The CDR3 is 15 residues long. The CDR3: CASSEDRGRNQPQHF. The CDR3 DNA follows: TGTGCCAGCAGTGAAGACAGGGGCCGTAATCAGCCCCAGCATTTT.

The chain is built from TRBV5-1 and TRBJ2-1; 9 nucleotides line up with TRBD2. Germline V gene sequence: CDR1 SGHRS, CDR2 YFSETQ. This CDR3 is 16 amino acids long. With V trimmed by 1 base and J by 4 bases, 6 bases remained unmatched. CDR3 region: CASSLHRTSEYNEQFF. The CDR3 coding sequence is TGCGCCAGCAGCTTGCATAGGACTAGCGAGTACAATGAGCAGTTCTTC.

The chain joins TRBV10-2 to TRBJ1-5, with D hard to call. CDR1 and CDR2 (germline): WSHSY, SAAADI. The ends were cut back, 0 bases at V and 3 bases at J, with 9 bases in the middle. The CDR3 is 15 residues long. CDR3 DNA sequence: TGCGCCAGCAGTGAGTCGAGGCCAGTCAATCAGCCCCAGCATTTT. This gives the protein CASSESRPVNQPQHF.

This clone appeared once. J is TRBJ1-6 and V is TRBV28, with D maybe TRBD1 (5 bases). The germline V gene encodes CDR1 MDHEN and CDR2 SYDVKM. CDR3 length equals 16 residues. V was pared by 8 bases and J by 0 bases, with 14 bases between. The CDR3 bases are TGTGCCAGCCGGGGAGGGGAGAGCTCCTATAATTCACCCCTCCACTTT. Its protein product is CASRGGESSYNSPLHF.

The CDR3 loop reads CASSQEPTPGLAYNEQFF. CDR3 bases: TGCGCCAGCAGCCAAGAGCCCACGCCGGGACTGGCCTACAATGAGCAGTTCTTC. J is TRBJ2-1 and V is TRBV4-1; possibly TRBD2 for D (6 bases). The CDR3 totals 18 residues. V was cut by 0 bases and J by 2 bases, with 17 bases left in between. Germline lookup yields CDR1 MGHRA and CDR2 YSYEKL.

The V call is TRBV30, the J call TRBJ1-1; 9 nucleotides match TRBD1. Germline lookup yields CDR1 GTSNPN and CDR2 SVGIG (reference sequence). The CDR3 loop spans 16 amino acids. Trimming at V came to 3 bases and at J to 4 bases, leaving 12 bases not matched to a gene. The CDR3 loop reads CAWRKGGGQGTTEAFF. CDR3 DNA sequence: TGTGCCTGGAGAAAGGGGGGGGGACAGGGTACCACTGAAGCTTTCTTT.

Turning to this clone: This sample also contains other DNA sequences that code for the same CDR3. J is TRBJ2-3 and V is TRBV2; D is uncertain. Trimming left V 5 bases short and J 5 bases short, with 2 bases between. The CDR3 length is 10 residues. Germline CDR1 SNHLY, CDR2 FYNNEI. In nucleotides, the CDR3 is TGTGCCAGCAGTCGAGATACGCAGTATTTT. It is translated as CASSRDTQYF.

This chain connects TRBV15 to TRBJ1-2; no clear D. This CDR3 has 14 amino acids. Germline lookup yields CDR1 LNHNV and CDR2 YYDKDF (reference sequence). Trimming shortened V by 3 bases and J by 8 bases, and 16 bases separated the two germline ends. The CDR3 region is CATSSPDSPYGYTF. The DNA of the CDR3 is TGTGCCACCAGCAGTCCCGATAGTCCATACGGCTACACCTTC.

The V call is TRBV9, the J call TRBJ2-7, with TRBD1 matching 10 bases. Germline V gene sequence: CDR1 SGDLS, CDR2 YYNGEE. V was clipped by 6 bases and J by 2 bases; unmatched bases: 11. CDR3 length: 16 residues. In nucleotides, the CDR3 is TGTGCCAGCACCGCCGGACCGACAGGGGGCGCCTACGAGCAGTACTTC. It codes for CASTAGPTGGAYEQYF.

The chain has TRBV6-5 and TRBJ2-6; TRBD2 is a possible D gene (5 bases). This CDR3 has 15 amino acids. V lost 5 bases and J lost 8, with 16 bases in between. From germline, CDR1 is MNHEY and CDR2 SVGAGI. DNA of the CDR3: TGTGCCAGCAGTCAAGGGAGTCTGGGGACCAACGTCCTGACTTTC. This translates into CASSQGSLGTNVLTF.

The rearrangement links TRBV28 to TRBJ1-6; D unresolved. The CDR3 spans 14 residues. Germline V gives CDR1 MDHEN, CDR2 SYDVKM. The ends were cut back, 10 bases at V and 0 bases at J, with 10 bases in the middle. The CDR3 loop reads CATYGSSYNSPLHF. The CDR3 bases are TGTGCCACCTATGGGAGCTCCTATAATTCACCCCTCCACTTT.